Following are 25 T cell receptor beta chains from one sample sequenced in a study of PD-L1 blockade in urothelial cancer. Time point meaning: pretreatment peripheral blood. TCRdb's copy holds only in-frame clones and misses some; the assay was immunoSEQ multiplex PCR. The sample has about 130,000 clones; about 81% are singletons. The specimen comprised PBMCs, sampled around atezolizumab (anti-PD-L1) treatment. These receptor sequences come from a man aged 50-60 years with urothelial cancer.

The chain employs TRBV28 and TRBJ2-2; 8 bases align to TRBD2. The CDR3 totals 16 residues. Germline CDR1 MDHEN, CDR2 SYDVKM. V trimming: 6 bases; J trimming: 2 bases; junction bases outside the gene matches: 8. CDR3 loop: CASSPAGGVNTGELFF. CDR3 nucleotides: TGTGCCAGCAGCCCTGCGGGAGGAGTAAACACCGGGGAGCTGTTTTTT.

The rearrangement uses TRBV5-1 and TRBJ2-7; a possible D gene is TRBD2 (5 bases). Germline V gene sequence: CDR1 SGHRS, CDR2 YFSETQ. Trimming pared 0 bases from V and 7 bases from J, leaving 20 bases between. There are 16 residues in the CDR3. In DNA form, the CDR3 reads TGCGCCAGCAGCTTGGCCGAGGGTACCGCATTCGTTGAGCAGTACTTC. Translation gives CASSLAEGTAFVEQYF.

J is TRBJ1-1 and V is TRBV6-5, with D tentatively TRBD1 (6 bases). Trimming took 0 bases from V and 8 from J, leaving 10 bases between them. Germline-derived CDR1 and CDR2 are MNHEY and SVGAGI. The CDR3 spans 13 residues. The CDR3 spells CASSYSQGTEAFF. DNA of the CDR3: TGTGCCAGCAGTTACTCGCAGGGGACCGAAGCTTTCTTT.

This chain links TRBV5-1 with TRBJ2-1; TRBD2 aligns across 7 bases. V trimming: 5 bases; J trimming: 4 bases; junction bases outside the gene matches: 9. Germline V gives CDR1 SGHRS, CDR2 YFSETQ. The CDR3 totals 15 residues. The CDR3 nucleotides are TGCGCCAGCAGACGTGACCCGGGACTATACAATGAGCAGTTCTTC. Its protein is CASRRDPGLYNEQFF.

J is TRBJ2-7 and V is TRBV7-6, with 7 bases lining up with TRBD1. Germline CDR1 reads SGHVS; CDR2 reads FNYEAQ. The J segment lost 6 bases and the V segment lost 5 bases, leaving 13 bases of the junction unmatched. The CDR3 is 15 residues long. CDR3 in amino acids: CASSPRSEGAGEQYF. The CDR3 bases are TGTGCCAGCAGCCCACGTTCTGAGGGGGCGGGCGAGCAGTACTTC.

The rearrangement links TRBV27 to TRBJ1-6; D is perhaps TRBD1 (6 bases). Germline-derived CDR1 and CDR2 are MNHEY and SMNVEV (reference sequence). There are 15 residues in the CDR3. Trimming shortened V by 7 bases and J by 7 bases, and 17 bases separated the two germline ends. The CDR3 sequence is CASNPTGFNNSPLHF. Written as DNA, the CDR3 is TGTGCCAGCAACCCAACAGGGTTTAACAATTCACCCCTCCACTTT.

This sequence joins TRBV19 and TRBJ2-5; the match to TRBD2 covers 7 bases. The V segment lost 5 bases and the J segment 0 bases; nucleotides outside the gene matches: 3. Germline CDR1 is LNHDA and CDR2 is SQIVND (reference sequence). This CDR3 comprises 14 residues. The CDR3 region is CASSFRGDQETQYF. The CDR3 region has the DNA TGTGCCAGTAGTTTCCGGGGGGACCAAGAGACCCAGTACTTC.

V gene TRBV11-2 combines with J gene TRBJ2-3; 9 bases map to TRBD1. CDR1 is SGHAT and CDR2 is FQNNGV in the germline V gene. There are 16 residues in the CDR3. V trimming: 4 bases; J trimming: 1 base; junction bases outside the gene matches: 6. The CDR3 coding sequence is TGTGCCAGCAGCTATTCGGACAGGGGCGGCACAGATACGCAGTATTTT. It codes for CASSYSDRGGTDTQYF.

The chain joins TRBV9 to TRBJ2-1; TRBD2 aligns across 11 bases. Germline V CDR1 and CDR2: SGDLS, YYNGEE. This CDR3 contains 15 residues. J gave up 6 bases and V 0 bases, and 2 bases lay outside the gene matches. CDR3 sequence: CASSVAGTSGNEQFF. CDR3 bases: TGTGCCAGCAGCGTAGCGGGGACTAGCGGCAATGAGCAGTTCTTC.

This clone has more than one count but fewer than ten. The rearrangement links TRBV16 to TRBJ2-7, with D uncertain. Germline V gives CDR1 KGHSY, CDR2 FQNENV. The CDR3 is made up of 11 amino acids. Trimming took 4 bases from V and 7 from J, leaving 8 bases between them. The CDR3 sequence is CASSLSLEQYF. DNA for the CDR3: TGTGCCAGCAGCCTATCTCTGGAGCAGTACTTC. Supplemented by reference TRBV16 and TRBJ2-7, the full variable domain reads GEEVAQTPKHLVRGEGQKAKLYCAPIKGHSYVFWYQQVLKNEFKFLISFQNENVFDETGMPKERFSAKCLPNSPCSLEIQATKLEDSAVYFCASSLSLEQYFGPGTRLTVT.

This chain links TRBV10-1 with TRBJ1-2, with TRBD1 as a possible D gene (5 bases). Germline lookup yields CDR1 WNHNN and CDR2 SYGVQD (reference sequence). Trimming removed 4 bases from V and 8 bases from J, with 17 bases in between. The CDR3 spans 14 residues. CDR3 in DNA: TGCGCCAGCAGTGGGAGGGACGGTGGAGGAGGCTACACCTTC. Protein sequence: CASSGRDGGGGYTF.

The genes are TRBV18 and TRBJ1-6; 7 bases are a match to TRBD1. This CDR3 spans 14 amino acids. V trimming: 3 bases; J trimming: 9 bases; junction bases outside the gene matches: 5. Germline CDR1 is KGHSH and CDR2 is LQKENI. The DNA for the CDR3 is TGTGCCAGCTCACCTGGACAGGCGGGTTCACCCCTCCACTTT. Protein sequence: CASSPGQAGSPLHF.

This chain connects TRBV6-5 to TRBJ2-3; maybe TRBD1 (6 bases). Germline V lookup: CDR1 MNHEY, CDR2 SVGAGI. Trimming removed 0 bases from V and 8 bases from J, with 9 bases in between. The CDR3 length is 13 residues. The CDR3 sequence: CASSYSGATTQYF. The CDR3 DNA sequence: TGTGCCAGCAGTTACTCGGGGGCGACTACGCAGTATTTT.

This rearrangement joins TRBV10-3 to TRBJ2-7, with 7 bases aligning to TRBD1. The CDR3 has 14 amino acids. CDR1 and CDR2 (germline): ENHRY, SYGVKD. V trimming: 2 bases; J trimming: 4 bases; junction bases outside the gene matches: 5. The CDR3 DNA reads TGTGCCATCAGTGAGAGGGGGCTTGATTACGAGCAGTACTTC. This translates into CAISERGLDYEQYF.

CDR3 residues: CASSLGTGVKGNQPQHF. CDR3 in DNA: TGTGCCAGCAGCTTAGGGACAGGGGTCAAGGGCAATCAGCCCCAGCATTTT. J is TRBJ1-5 and V is TRBV7-3; TRBD1 aligns across 10 bases. The CDR3 has 17 amino acids. Germline V gene data show CDR1 as SGHTA and CDR2 as FQGTGA. The J segment lost 2 bases and the V segment lost 2 bases, leaving 6 bases of the junction unmatched. Full variable domain (outside the CDR3, taken from reference TRBV7-3 and TRBJ1-5): GAGVSQTPSNKVTEKGKYVELRCDPISGHTALYWYRQSLGQGPEFLIYFQGTGAADDSGLPNDRFFAVRPEGSVSTLKIQRTERGDSAVYLCASSLGTGVKGNQPQHFGDGTRLSIL.

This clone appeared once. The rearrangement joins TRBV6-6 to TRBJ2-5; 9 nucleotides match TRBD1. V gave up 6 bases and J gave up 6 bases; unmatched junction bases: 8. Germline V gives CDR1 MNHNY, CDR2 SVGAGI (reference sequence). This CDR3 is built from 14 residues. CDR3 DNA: TGTGCCAGCAGCAATGGACAGGGGAAGAAGACCCAGTACTTC. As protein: CASSNGQGKKTQYF.

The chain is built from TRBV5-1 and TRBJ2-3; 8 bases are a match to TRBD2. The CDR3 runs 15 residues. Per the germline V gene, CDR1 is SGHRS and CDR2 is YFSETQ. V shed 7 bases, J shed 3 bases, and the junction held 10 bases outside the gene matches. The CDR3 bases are TGCGCCAGCTTCGCCAGGACTAGCCAGACAGATACGCAGTATTTT. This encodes CASFARTSQTDTQYF.

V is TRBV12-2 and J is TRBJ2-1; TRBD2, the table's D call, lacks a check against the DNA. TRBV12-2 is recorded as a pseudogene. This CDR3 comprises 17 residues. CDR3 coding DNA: TGTGCAAGTCGCTTAGCCACCGGACTAGCGGGAGATAGGGAGCAGTTCTTC. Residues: CASRLATGLAGDREQFF.

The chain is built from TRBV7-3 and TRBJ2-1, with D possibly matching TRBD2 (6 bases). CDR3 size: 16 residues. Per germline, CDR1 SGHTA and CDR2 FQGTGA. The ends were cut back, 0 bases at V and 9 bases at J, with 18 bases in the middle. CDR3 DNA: TGTGCCAGCAGCTTAACGTTTTCTAGCGCCTACGGTGAGCAGTTCTTC. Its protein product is CASSLTFSSAYGEQFF. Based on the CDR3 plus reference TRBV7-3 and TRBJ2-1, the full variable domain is GAGVSQTPSNKVTEKGKYVELRCDPISGHTALYWYRQSLGQGPEFLIYFQGTGAADDSGLPNDRFFAVRPEGSVSTLKIQRTERGDSAVYLCASSLTFSSAYGEQFFGPGTRLTVL.

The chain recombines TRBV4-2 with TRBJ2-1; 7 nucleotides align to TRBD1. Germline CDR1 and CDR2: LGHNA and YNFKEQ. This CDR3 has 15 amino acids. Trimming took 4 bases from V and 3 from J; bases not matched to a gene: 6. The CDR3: CASSRHGDSYNEQFF. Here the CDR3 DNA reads TGTGCCAGCAGCCGACATGGGGACAGCTACAATGAGCAGTTCTTC.

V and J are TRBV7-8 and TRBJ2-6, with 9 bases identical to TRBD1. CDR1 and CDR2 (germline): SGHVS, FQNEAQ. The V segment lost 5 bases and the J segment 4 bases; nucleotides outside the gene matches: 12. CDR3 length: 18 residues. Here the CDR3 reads CASSPYGQGTWGANVLTF. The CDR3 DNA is TGTGCCAGCAGCCCATACGGACAGGGGACTTGGGGGGCCAACGTCCTGACTTTC.

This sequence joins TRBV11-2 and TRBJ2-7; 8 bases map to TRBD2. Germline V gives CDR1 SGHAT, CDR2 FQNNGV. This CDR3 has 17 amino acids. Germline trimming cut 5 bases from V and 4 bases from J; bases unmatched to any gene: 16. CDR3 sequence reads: CASSPTTKAGVWYEQYF. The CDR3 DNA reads TGTGCCAGCAGCCCGACGACTAAAGCGGGAGTATGGTACGAGCAGTACTTC. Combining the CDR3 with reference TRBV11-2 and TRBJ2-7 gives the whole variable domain EAGVAQSPRYKIIEKRQSVAFWCNPISGHATLYWYQQILGQGPKLLIQFQNNGVVDDSQLPKDRFSAERLKGVDSTLKIQPAKLEDSAVYLCASSPTTKAGVWYEQYFGPGTRLTVT.

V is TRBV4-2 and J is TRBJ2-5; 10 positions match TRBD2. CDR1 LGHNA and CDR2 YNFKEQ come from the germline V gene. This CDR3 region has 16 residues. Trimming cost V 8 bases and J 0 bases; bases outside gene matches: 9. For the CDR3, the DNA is TGTGCCAGCTCCCGACGCCTAGCGGGAGACCAAGAGACCCAGTACTTC. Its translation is CASSRRLAGDQETQYF.

CDR3 DNA: TGTGCCAGCAGTGGTCTAGCGGGAGGGGCAGATACGCAGTATTTT. It specifies CASSGLAGGADTQYF. V usage is TRBV27 and J usage is TRBJ2-3; 12 nucleotides align to TRBD2. The CDR3 contains 15 residues. Germline V gives CDR1 MNHEY, CDR2 SMNVEV (reference sequence). The ends lost 5 bases at V and 4 bases at J; junction bases unmatched: 4.

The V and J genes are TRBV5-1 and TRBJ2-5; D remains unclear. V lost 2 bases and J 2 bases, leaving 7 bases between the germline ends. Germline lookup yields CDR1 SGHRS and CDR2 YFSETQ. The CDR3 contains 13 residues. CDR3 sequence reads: CASSFTTQETQYF. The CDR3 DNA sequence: TGCGCCAGCAGCTTTACCACTCAAGAGACCCAGTACTTC.